The 8 T cell receptor beta chains below all came from one sample that was sequenced in a study of blood T cell repertoires in COVID-19. Here immunoSEQ multiplex PCR was the method, and the copy in TCRdb shows in-frame clones only, minus some. The sample has 150,000 to 200,000 clones, about 84% seen once. Sequenced input: PBMCs or T cells enriched from blood (not recorded which). The receptor set was obtained from a middle-aged man who had recovered from COVID-19.

V and J are TRBV19 and TRBJ1-2; tentative D call: TRBD1 (6 bases). The CDR3 totals 14 residues. V dropped 1 base and J dropped 4 bases, with 10 bases sitting between them. Germline CDR1 is LNHDA and CDR2 is SQIVND (reference sequence). CDR3 protein: CASSIGTGPYGYTF. CDR3 nucleotides: TGTGCCAGTAGTATAGGTACAGGGCCCTATGGCTACACCTTC.

V usage is TRBV6-5 and J usage is TRBJ2-2, with a possible D match to TRBD1 (6 bases). The germline V gene encodes CDR1 MNHEY and CDR2 SVGAGI. The V end was cut by 10 bases, the J end by 2 bases, with 14 bases between. The CDR3 totals 14 residues. The DNA for the CDR3 is TGTGCCACGAGAACAGGGCCTAACACCGGGGAGCTGTTTTTT. Translated, it gives CATRTGPNTGELFF.

This clone was detected only once. The genes are TRBV30 and TRBJ1-2, with 7 bases lining up with TRBD1. The V segment lost 0 bases and the J segment 6 bases; nucleotides outside the gene matches: 4. The CDR3 spans 13 residues. Germline assignment: CDR1 GTSNPN and CDR2 SVGIG (reference sequence). The DNA for the CDR3 is TGTGCCTGGAGTGTACAGGGGACGGATGGCTACACCTTC. Protein: CAWSVQGTDGYTF.

CDR3 sequence (DNA): TGCGCCAGCAGCGCCTACAGGGGGATAAGGCAGTATTTT. Translated: CASSAYRGIRQYF. V usage is TRBV5-1 and J usage is TRBJ2-3; TRBD1 agrees at 8 bases. The length of the CDR3 is 13 residues. CDR1 and CDR2 (germline): SGHRS, YFSETQ. The V gene end was trimmed by 4 bases and the J gene end by 11 bases; junction bases not matched to a gene: 9.

V usage is TRBV2 and J usage is TRBJ2-1; 7 bases line up with TRBD2. Germline-derived CDR1 and CDR2 are SNHLY and FYNNEI. V shed 8 bases and J 3 bases; nucleotides not matched to a gene: 4. The CDR3 loop spans 13 amino acids. The CDR3 is CASARGDYNEQFF. The CDR3, as DNA: TGTGCCAGCGCTCGGGGGGACTACAATGAGCAGTTCTTC.

This chain links TRBV19 with TRBJ2-1; TRBD2 aligns across 14 bases. V was pared by 3 bases and J by 5 bases, with 6 bases of the junction left unmatched. The CDR3 runs 17 residues. Per the germline V gene, CDR1 is LNHDA and CDR2 is SQIVND (reference sequence). CDR3 DNA: TGTGCCAGTAGTATGACTAGCGGGGGGGCCCTGCACAATGAGCAGTTCTTC. This codes for CASSMTSGGALHNEQFF.

This rearrangement joins TRBV12-3 or TRBV12-4 to TRBJ1-1, with D unclear. The CDR3 has 13 amino acids. V was pared by 6 bases and J by 7 bases, with 15 bases between. CDR3 DNA sequence: TGTGCCAGCAGCAGCCGACGGACTCTTGAAGCTTTCTTT. Encoded protein: CASSSRRTLEAFF.

The V call is TRBV5-5, the J call TRBJ1-1, with D perhaps TRBD1 (5 bases). The V gene lost 0 bases and the J gene lost 1 base, with 13 bases spanning the gap. Germline CDR1 reads SGHKS; CDR2 reads YYEKEE (reference sequence). The length of the CDR3 is 16 residues. Here the CDR3 reads CASSLGPDRRNTEAFF. CDR3 DNA: TGTGCCAGCAGCTTGGGGCCTGACAGACGGAACACTGAAGCTTTCTTT.